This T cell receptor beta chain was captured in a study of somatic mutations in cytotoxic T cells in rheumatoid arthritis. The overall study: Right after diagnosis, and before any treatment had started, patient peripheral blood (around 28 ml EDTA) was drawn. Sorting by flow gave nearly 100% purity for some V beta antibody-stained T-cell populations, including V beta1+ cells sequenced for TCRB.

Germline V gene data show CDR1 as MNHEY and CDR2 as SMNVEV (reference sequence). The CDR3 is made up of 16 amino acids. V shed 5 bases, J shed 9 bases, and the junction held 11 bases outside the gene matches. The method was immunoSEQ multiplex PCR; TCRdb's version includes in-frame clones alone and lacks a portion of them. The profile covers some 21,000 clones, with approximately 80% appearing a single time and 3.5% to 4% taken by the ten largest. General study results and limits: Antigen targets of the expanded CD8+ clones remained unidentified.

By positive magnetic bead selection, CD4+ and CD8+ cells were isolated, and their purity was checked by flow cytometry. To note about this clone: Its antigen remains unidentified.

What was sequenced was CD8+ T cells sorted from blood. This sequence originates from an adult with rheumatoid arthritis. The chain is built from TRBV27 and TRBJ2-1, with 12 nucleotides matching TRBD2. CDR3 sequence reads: CASSLETSGGGGEQFF. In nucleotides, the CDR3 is TGTGCCAGCAGTCTAGAGACTAGCGGGGGCGGCGGTGAGCAGTTCTTC.